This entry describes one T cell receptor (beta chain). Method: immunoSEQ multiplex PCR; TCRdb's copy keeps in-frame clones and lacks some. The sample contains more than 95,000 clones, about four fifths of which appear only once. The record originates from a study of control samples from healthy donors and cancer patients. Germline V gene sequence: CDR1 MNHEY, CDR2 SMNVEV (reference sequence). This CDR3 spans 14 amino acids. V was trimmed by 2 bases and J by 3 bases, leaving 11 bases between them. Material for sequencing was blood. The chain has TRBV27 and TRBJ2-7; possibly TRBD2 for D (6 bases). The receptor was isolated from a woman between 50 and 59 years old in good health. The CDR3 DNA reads TGTGCCAGCAGTTTAGGCGGGAACCACTACGAGCAGTACTTC. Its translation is CASSLGGNHYEQYF.